This T cell receptor (beta chain) was sequenced in a study of T cell responses to AZD1222 COVID-19 vaccine. This clone was detected only a few times. Its antigen is not identified. Notes on the study in general: Dominant CD4 TCR responses targeted spike regions 160-218 and 743-854.

The germline gives CDR1 MNHEY, CDR2 SMNVEV (reference sequence). This CDR3 has 15 residues. The ends were cut back, 2 bases at V and 7 bases at J, with 15 bases in the middle. The protocol was immunoSEQ multiplex PCR, while the TCRdb copy is restricted to in-frame clones and leaves out a portion. In the table there are 130,000 to 150,000 clones, about nine tenths of which are singletons. This TCR was sampled from an adult in good health. The sequencing used peripheral blood, collected on day 0 of AZD1222 vaccination. The chain links TRBV27 to TRBJ2-1, with a weak D call TRBD1 (5 bases). CDR3 region: CASSLDSSTQNEQFF. As DNA, the CDR3 is TGTGCCAGCAGTTTAGACAGCTCAACGCAAAATGAGCAGTTCTTC.